The clone carrying this T cell receptor beta chain was seen only a few times. The antigen remains undetermined. The data derive from a study of identical twins. CDR1 is SGHTA, CDR2 FQGNSA, per germline. Trimming pared 6 bases from V and 0 bases from J, leaving 6 bases between. The length of the CDR3 is 14 residues. General study findings and limits: With abundant cord blood beta clonotypes, insertions were fewer; memory repertoires showed no such pattern.

TCRdb called the 5' RACE reads again in MiXCR, with one record for every CDR3 protein. The sample contains 500,000 to 600,000 distinct CDR3 sequences, roughly a fifth of which appear only once. These records were also assigned to another study, of T cells expressing NK-cell markers. As reported in that work: Seven donors tested HCMV-seropositive and one tested seronegative among the eight sequenced. The share of CD8+ T cells held by dominant NKG2C+ clonotypes was roughly 1.0-8% in roughly 6 donors. The CD3+CD56-NKG2C+ fraction of a handful of donors was also led by these clonotypes.

This chain uses TRBV7-2 with TRBJ2-6, with D unclear. Specimen: CD4+ T cells sorted from blood. This receptor was taken from a woman under 30 in good health. CDR3 sequence: CASSPNSGANVLTF. The CDR3 DNA sequence: TGTGCCAGCAGTCCAAACTCTGGGGCCAACGTCCTGACTTTC.